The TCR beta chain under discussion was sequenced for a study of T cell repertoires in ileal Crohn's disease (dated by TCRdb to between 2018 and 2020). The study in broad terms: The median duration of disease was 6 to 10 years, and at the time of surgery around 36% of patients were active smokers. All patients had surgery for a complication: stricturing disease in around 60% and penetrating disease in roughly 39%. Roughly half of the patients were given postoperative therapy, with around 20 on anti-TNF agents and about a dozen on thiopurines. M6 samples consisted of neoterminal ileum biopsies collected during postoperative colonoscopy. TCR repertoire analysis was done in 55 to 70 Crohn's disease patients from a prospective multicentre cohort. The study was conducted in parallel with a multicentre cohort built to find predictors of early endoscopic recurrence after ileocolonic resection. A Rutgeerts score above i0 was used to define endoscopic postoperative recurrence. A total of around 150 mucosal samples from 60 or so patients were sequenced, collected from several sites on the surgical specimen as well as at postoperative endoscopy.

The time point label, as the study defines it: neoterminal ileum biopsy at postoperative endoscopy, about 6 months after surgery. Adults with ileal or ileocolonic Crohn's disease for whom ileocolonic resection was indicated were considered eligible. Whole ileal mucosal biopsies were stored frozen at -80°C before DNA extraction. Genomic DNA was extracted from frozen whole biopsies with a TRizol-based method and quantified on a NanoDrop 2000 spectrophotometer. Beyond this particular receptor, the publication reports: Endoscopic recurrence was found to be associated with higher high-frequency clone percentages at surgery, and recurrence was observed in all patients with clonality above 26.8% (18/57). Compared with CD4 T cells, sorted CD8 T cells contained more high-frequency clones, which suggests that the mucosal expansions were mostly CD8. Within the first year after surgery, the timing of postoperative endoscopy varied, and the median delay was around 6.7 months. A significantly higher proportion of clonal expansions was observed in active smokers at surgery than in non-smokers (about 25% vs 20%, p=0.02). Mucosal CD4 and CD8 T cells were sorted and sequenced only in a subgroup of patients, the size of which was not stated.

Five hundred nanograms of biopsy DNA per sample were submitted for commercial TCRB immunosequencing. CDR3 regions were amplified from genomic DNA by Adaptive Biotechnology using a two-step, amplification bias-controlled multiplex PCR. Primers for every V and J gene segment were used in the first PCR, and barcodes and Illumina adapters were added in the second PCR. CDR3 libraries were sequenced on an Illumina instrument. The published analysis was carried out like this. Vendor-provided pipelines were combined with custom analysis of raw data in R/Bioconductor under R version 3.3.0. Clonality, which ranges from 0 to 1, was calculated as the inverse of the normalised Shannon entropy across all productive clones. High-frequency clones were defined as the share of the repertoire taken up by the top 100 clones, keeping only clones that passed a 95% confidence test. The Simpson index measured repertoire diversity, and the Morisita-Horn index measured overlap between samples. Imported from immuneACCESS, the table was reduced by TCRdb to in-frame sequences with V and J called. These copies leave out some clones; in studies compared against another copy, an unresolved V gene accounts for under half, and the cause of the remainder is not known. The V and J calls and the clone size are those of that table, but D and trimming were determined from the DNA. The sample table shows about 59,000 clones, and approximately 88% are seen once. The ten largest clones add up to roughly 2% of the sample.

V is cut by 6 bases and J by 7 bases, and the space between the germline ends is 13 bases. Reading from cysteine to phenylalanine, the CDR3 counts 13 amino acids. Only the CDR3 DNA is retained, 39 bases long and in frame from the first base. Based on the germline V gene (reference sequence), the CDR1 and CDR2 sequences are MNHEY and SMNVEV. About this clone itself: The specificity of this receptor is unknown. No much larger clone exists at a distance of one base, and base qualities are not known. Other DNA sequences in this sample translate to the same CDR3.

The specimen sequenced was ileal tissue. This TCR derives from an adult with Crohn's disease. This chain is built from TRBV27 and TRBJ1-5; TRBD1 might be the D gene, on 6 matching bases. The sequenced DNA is TGTGCCAGCAGGTTCAGGGGAAACCAGCCCCAGCATTTT. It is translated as CASRFRGNQPQHF.